The T cell receptor beta chain under discussion was sequenced for a study of vaccination and CD4 T cells after COVID-19. Per germline, CDR1 ENHRY and CDR2 SYGVKD. The CDR3 consists of 15 residues. Trimming removed 10 bases from V and 5 bases from J, with 23 bases in between. Sequencing of cultured CD4+ T cell DNA used the Oncomine TCR Beta short-read assay. TCRdb redid the calling of the PCR reads with MiXCR, one entry per CDR3 protein. The sample consists of some 16,000 distinct CDR3 sequences, less than 60% of them appearing once. Time point specified: late sampling 161 to 241 days after vaccination in a few convalescent patients. Indicated treatment: approximately nine-day PBMC culture with coronavirus spike peptide pools or control peptides (ViraFEST assay). Comment on this clonotype: Its antigen is unknown.

V gene TRBV10-3 combines with J gene TRBJ1-1; TRBD1 might be the D (5 bases). The sequenced sample was CD4+ T cells from blood, cultured in vitro, obtained about 7 months after SARS-CoV-2 vaccination. The TCR originated in a human donor who had recovered from COVID-19. The CDR3 nucleotides read TGTGCCAGCGATGGGGCTGATATTGGCGGGACTGAAGCTTTCTTT. Residues: CASDGADIGGTEAFF.